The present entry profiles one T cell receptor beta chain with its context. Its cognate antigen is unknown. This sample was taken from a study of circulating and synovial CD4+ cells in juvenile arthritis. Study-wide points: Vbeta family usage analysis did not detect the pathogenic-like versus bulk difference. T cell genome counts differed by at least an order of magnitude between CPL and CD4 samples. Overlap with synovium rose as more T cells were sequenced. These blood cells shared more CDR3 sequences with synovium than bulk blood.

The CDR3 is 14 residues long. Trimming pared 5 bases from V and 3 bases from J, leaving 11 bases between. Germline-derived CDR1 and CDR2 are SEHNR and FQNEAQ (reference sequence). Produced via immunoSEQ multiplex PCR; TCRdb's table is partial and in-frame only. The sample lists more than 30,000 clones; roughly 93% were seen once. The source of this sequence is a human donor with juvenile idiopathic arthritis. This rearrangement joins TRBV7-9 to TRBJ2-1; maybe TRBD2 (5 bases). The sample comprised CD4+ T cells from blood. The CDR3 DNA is TGTGCCAGCAGCCTCGGACTCAACTACAATGAGCAGTTCTTC. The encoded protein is CASSLGLNYNEQFF.